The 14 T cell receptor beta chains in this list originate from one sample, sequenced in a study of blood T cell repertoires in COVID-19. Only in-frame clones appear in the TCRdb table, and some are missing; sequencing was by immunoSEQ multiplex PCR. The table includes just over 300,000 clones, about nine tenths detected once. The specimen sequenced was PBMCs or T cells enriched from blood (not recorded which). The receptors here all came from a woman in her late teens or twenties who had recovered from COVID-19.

The CDR3 is CASSLGGNTGELFF. The CDR3 coding sequence is TGCGCCAGCAGCTTGGGGGGCAACACCGGGGAGCTGTTTTTT. V is TRBV5-1 and J is TRBJ2-2, with a weak D call TRBD1 (5 bases). Trimming took 0 bases from V and 2 from J, leaving 5 bases between them. The CDR3 totals 14 residues. CDR1 is SGHRS, CDR2 YFSETQ, per germline.

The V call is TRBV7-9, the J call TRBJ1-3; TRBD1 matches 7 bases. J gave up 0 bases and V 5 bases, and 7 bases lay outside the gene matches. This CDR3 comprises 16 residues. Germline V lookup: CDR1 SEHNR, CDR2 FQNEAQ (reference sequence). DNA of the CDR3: TGTGCCAGCAGCACACCACAGGGGCACTCTGGAAACACCATATATTTT. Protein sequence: CASSTPQGHSGNTIYF. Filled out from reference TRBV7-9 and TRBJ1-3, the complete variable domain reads DTGVSQNPRHKITKRGQNVTFRCDPISEHNRLYWYRQTLGQGPEFLTYFQNEAQLEKSRLLSDRFSAERPKGSFSTLEIQRTEQGDSAMYLCASSTPQGHSGNTIYFGEGSWLTVV.

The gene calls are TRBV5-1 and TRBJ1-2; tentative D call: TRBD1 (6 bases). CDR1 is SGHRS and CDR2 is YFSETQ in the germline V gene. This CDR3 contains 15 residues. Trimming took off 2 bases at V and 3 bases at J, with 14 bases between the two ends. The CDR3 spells CASSLQGRVDYGYTF. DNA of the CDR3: TGCGCCAGCAGCTTACAGGGAAGAGTGGACTATGGCTACACCTTC.

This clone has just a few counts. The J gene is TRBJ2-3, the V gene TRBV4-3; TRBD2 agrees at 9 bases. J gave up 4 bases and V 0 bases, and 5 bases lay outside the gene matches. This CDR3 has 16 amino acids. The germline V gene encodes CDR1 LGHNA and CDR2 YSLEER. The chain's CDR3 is CASSQEFGGGADTQYF. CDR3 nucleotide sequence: TGCGCCAGCAGCCAAGAGTTTGGCGGGGGGGCAGATACGCAGTATTTT.

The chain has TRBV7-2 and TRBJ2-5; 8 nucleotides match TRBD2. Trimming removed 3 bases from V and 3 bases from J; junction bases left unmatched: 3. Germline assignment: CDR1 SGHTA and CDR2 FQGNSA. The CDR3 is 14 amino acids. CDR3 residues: CASSFAGGEETQYF. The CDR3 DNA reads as TGTGCCAGCAGCTTTGCGGGGGGTGAAGAGACCCAGTACTTC.

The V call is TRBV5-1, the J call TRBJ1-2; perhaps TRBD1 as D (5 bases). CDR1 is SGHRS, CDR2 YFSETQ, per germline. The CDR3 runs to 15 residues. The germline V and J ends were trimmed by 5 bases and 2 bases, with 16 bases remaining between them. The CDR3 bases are TGCGCCAGCAGTTTGACAGACAGAAACAACTATGGCTACACCTTC. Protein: CASSLTDRNNYGYTF.

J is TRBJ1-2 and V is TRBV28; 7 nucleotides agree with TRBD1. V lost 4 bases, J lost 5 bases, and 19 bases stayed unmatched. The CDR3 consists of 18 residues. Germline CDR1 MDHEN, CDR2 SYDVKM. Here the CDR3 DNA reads TGTGCCAGCAGTTCCTTCGGGACAGTAGTAGTGGGTCTATATGGCTACACCTTC. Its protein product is CASSSFGTVVVGLYGYTF.

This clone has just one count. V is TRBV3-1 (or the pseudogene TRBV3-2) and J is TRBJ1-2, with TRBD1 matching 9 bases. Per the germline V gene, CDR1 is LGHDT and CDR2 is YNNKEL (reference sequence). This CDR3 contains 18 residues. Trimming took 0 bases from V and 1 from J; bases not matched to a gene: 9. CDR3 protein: CASSQDGGTGYFNYGYTF. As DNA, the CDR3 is TGTGCCAGCAGCCAAGATGGAGGGACAGGGTATTTTAACTATGGCTACACCTTC.

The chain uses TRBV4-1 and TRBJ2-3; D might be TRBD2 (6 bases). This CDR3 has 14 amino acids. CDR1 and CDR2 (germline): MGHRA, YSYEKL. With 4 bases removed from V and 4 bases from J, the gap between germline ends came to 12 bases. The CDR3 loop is CASSLAGTADTQYF. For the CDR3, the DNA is TGCGCCAGCAGCCTCGCCGGGACTGCAGATACGCAGTATTTT.

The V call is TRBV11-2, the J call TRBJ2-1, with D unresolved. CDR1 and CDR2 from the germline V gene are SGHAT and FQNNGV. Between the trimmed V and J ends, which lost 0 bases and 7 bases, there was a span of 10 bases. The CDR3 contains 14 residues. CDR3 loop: CASSLDRVANEQFF. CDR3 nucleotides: TGTGCCAGCAGCTTAGATCGAGTAGCTAATGAGCAGTTCTTC.

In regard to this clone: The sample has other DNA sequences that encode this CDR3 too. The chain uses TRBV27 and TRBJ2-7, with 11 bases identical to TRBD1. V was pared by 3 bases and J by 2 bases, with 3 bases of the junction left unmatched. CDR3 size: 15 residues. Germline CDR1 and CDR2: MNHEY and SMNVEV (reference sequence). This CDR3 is CASSFLGQGAYEQYF. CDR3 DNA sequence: TGTGCCAGCAGTTTTCTGGGACAGGGGGCCTACGAGCAGTACTTC.

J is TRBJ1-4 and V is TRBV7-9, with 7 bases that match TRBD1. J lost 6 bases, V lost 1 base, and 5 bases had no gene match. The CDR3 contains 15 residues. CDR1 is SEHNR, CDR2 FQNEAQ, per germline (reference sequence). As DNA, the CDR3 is TGTGCCAGCAGCTTAGTGGGGACAGATGATGAAAAACTGTTTTTT. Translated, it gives CASSLVGTDDEKLFF.

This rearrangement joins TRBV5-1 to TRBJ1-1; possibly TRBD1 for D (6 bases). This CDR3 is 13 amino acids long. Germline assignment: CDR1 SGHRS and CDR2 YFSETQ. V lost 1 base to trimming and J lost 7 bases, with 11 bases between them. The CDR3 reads CASSLFRDIEAFF. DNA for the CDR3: TGCGCCAGCAGCTTGTTTCGGGACATTGAAGCTTTCTTT.

The CDR3 region is CASSLSSGGNQPQHF. In DNA form, the CDR3 reads TGTGCCAGCAGCTTATCGTCAGGGGGTAATCAGCCCCAGCATTTT. This chain joins TRBV7-9 and TRBJ1-5; 7 bases are shared with TRBD1. Trimming removed 2 bases from V and 4 bases from J; junction bases left unmatched: 5. CDR1 and CDR2 from the germline V gene are SEHNR and FQNEAQ (reference sequence). The CDR3 runs 15 residues.